Below, one T cell receptor (beta chain) is given with its context. The antigen is undetermined. Generated by immunoSEQ multiplex PCR, the TCRdb table keeps only in-frame clones and is missing some. The sample contains 120,000 or so clones, roughly 92% of which appear only once. The data were taken from a study of Tregs in tolerant kidney transplant recipients. Thawed PBMCs were FACS-sorted into unstimulated CD4+CD25+CD127- regulatory T cells, CD4+CD25- non-regulatory cells, CD4 and CD8 cells. General study points: Tregs expanded with activated donor B cells seemed most donor-specific. Biological reproducibility was not directly addressed, but technical replication error appeared minimal. Validation in larger populations is needed because few patients were studied.

Germline CDR1 SGHRS, CDR2 YFSETQ. This CDR3 comprises 17 residues. The V and J ends lost 4 bases and 1 base respectively, with 17 bases between them. The rearrangement uses TRBV5-1 and TRBJ2-2; D could derive from TRBD1 or TRBD2 (6 bases each). Source material: CD4+ T cells from blood. This receptor was taken from a human donor in good health. Here the CDR3 reads CASSPGRGRGNTGELFF. CDR3 bases: TGCGCCAGCAGCCCCGGACGGGGGCGGGGGAACACCGGGGAGCTGTTTTTT.